This T cell receptor (beta chain) derives from a study of OX40 agonist ivuxolimab in advanced cancers. As for the study in general: Patients were dosed intravenously with ivuxolimab at 0.01 to 10 mg/kg every 2 weeks.

Patients were ruled out by autoimmune disease history or systemic immunosuppression. Samples of blood were obtained at baseline, on cycle 4 day 1, and on cycle 7 day 1. Sequencing used immunoSEQ multiplex PCR; TCRdb keeps in-frame clones, though not all of them. The sample records 65,000 to 80,000 clones, approximately 89% being singletons. Notes on the study in general: At 0.1 to 3.0 mg/kg, CD4+ and CD8+ blood T cells expanded clonally by week 6.

Remarks on this clone: Antigen unknown.

The germline V gene has CDR1 SGHDN and CDR2 FVKESK. This CDR3 spans 14 amino acids. V lost 4 bases to trimming and J lost 5 bases; unmatched junction nucleotides: 5. This chain connects TRBV14 to TRBJ2-5, with TRBD1 matching over 9 bases. This receptor was obtained from an adult with an advanced solid tumor such as melanoma, head and neck, liver or kidney cancer. This specimen was CD4+ or CD8+ T cells sorted from blood, taken in a trial of the OX40 agonist ivuxolimab. CDR3 loop: CASSRTGGYETQYF. CDR3 in DNA: TGTGCCAGCAGCCGTACAGGGGGCTACGAGACCCAGTACTTC.